The T cell receptor beta chain under discussion was sequenced for a study of cytomegalovirus exposure and HLA in healthy donors. V lost 5 bases and J lost 9, with 23 bases in between. Germline V CDR1 and CDR2: SGHTA, FQGNSA. The CDR3 contains 16 residues. Some clones are missing from TCRdb's copy, which holds only in-frame ones; the method was immunoSEQ multiplex PCR. In the table there are about 110,000 clones, under 97% of which are singletons. This rearrangement joins TRBV7-2 to TRBJ2-1; a possible D gene is TRBD2 (6 bases). Sequences were obtained from PBMCs. The TCR comes from a woman aged 18-29 years in good health and CMV-seronegative. CDR3 protein: CASSSAPGGVGSEQFF. The CDR3 nucleotides are TGTGCCAGCAGCAGCGCCCCAGGAGGGGTCGGGAGTGAGCAGTTCTTC. The variable domain in full, with the rest retrieved from reference TRBV7-2 and TRBJ2-1, is GAGVSQSPSNKVTEKGKDVELRCDPISGHTALYWYRQSLGQGLEFLIYFQGNSAPDKSGLPSDRFSAERTGGSVSTLTIQRTQQEDSAVYLCASSSAPGGVGSEQFFGPGTRLTVL.